This TCR beta chain was documented in a study of T cells in Graves' hyperthyroidism and ophthalmopathy. What was amplified from RNA transcripts were TCR beta CDR3 regions. First-round RT-PCR targeting the TCR CDR3 was performed with the HTBI primer set. TCRdb re-analysed the multiplex PCR reads in MiXCR, keeping a single row per CDR3 protein. Of around 760,000 distinct CDR3 sequences listed, about a third are singletons. Trimming removed 4 bases at V and 7 bases at J, with 19 bases between. CDR3 size: 15 residues. In germline, CDR1 is MNHNS, CDR2 SASEGT. This clonotype was detected many times. The sequenced material came from blood. The origin of this receptor is a woman between 40 and 50 years old with Graves' hyperthyroidism. This chain joins TRBV6-1 and TRBJ1-2; D perhaps matches TRBD1 (6 bases). The DNA of the CDR3 is TGTGCCAGCAGTGTACAGGGTAGCGAGGTCGGTGGCTACACCTTC. This gives the protein CASSVQGSEVGGYTF.